What follows are 28 T cell receptor beta chains derived from one specimen sequenced in a study of siplizumab effects on memory and regulatory T cells. Sequencing was performed with immunoSEQ multiplex PCR; in TCRdb, only in-frame clones are kept and a portion is missing. The repertoire consists of some 97,000 clones, with about 91% occurring once and the leading ten covering approximately 0.71%. Sequencing was done on a sample of Tregs sorted from blood. These receptors all come from a human donor in good health.

The genes are TRBV5-6 and TRBJ2-1; perhaps D is TRBD1 or TRBD2 (5 bases each). Germline values: CDR1 SGHDT, CDR2 YYEEEE. Trimming stripped 0 bases from V and 8 bases from J, with 18 bases between. The CDR3 contains 16 residues. Here the CDR3 DNA reads TGTGCCAGCAGCTTGGCTCCGGGGCCGGTCGGATATGAGCAGTTCTTC. This codes for CASSLAPGPVGYEQFF.

The CDR3 sequence: CASSPPGPGNEQYF. CDR3 DNA sequence: TGTGCCAGCTCACCACCCGGACCGGGGAACGAGCAGTACTTC. The chain couples TRBV18 to TRBJ2-7, with D perhaps matching TRBD2 (5 bases). The germline gives CDR1 KGHSH, CDR2 LQKENI. CDR3 length: 14 amino acids. Trimming stripped 0 bases from V and 5 bases from J, with 11 bases between.

The genes are TRBV5-1 and TRBJ2-1; D is uncertain. The CDR3 contains 13 residues. Germline V CDR1 and CDR2: SGHRS, YFSETQ. Between the trimmed V and J ends, which lost 6 bases and 7 bases, there was a span of 14 bases. CDR3 amino acids: CASNMSPENEQFF. CDR3 nucleotides: TGCGCCAGCAATATGTCACCTGAGAATGAGCAGTTCTTC.

The chain joins TRBV19 to TRBJ1-1; TRBD1 might be the D (5 bases). V was trimmed by 4 bases and J by 7 bases, leaving 13 bases between them. Germline assignment: CDR1 LNHDA and CDR2 SQIVND (reference sequence). The CDR3 runs to 13 residues. DNA for the CDR3: TGTGCCAGTAGTAATCGACAGAGCTTTGAAGCTTTCTTT. The encoded protein is CASSNRQSFEAFF.

This clone is classed as medium-sized. The J gene is TRBJ1-2, the V gene TRBV19; TRBD1 aligns across 7 bases. The length of the CDR3 is 16 residues. J was trimmed by 1 base and V by 5 bases; bases with no gene match: 10. Germline assignment: CDR1 LNHDA and CDR2 SQIVND (reference sequence). The CDR3 sequence: CASSFTQGTNNYGYTF. CDR3 in DNA: TGTGCCAGTAGTTTCACACAGGGGACGAATAACTATGGCTACACCTTC.

This chain connects TRBV19 to TRBJ1-4; TRBD1 is a possible D gene (5 bases). Trimming took off 6 bases at V and 5 bases at J, with 13 bases between the two ends. This CDR3 has 14 residues. CDR1 and CDR2 (germline): LNHDA, SQIVND (reference sequence). CDR3 protein: CASRRDGKNEKLFF. DNA of the CDR3: TGTGCCAGTAGGAGGGACGGAAAAAATGAAAAACTGTTTTTT.

V usage is TRBV6-1 and J usage is TRBJ2-5; D perhaps matches TRBD1 (5 bases). V gave up 2 bases and J gave up 2 bases, with 12 bases separating them. This CDR3 is built from 15 residues. Germline-derived CDR1 and CDR2 are MNHNS and SASEGT. The CDR3 DNA sequence: TGTGCCAGCAGTGAATTCCGGTCAGGGCAAGAGACCCAGTACTTC. It codes for CASSEFRSGQETQYF.

This rearrangement joins TRBV5-1 to TRBJ2-1, with TRBD1 matching 12 bases. V shed 4 bases, J shed 2 bases, and the junction held 7 bases outside the gene matches. Germline-derived CDR1 and CDR2 are SGHRS and YFSETQ. This CDR3 region has 17 residues. The CDR3 DNA reads as TGCGCCAGCAGCGGCACCCGGGACAGGGGGCCCTACAATGAGCAGTTCTTC. Protein sequence: CASSGTRDRGPYNEQFF. The whole variable domain, filled in from reference TRBV5-1 and TRBJ2-1, reads KAGVTQTPRYLIKTRGQQVTLSCSPISGHRSVSWYQQTPGQGLQFLFEYFSETQRNKGNFPGRFSGRQFSNSRSEMNVSTLELGDSALYLCASSGTRDRGPYNEQFFGPGTRLTVL.

This clone has a single count. CDR3 loop: CASSLAGDTEAFF. CDR3 DNA: TGCGCCAGCAGCTTGGCCGGGGACACTGAAGCTTTCTTT. The chain recombines TRBV5-1 with TRBJ1-1; D unclear. Germline CDR1 SGHRS, CDR2 YFSETQ. The CDR3 runs 13 residues. The V and J ends lost 0 bases and 3 bases respectively, with 6 bases between them.

This chain connects TRBV6-5 to TRBJ1-3; D call uncertain. The length of the CDR3 is 12 residues. The V gene's germline CDR1 is MNHEY and CDR2 SVGAGI. V shed 8 bases and J shed 0 bases, with 5 bases lying between them. DNA of the CDR3: TGTGCCAGCGAGAGCTCTGGAAACACCATATATTTT. This translates into CASESSGNTIYF.

This clone has just a few counts. This chain uses TRBV9 with TRBJ2-6, with 7 bases matching TRBD1. V lost 1 base and J lost 0; bases outside the gene matches: 7. The CDR3 runs 18 residues. The germline V gene has CDR1 SGDLS and CDR2 YYNGEE. The CDR3 coding sequence is TGTGCCAGCAGCGTACGACAGGGTGGTTTCTCTGGGGCCAACGTCCTGACTTTC. Translating gives CASSVRQGGFSGANVLTF.

This clone occurred once. V usage is TRBV5-1 and J usage is TRBJ2-4; D not certain. The CDR3 is 15 residues long. CDR1 and CDR2 from the germline V gene are SGHRS and YFSETQ. The V end was cut by 1 base, the J end by 2 bases, with 10 bases between. The CDR3 DNA reads TGCGCCAGCAGCTTGCCTTCGATTTCCAAAAACATTCAGTACTTC. Its translation: CASSLPSISKNIQYF. The complete variable domain, with remaining parts taken from reference TRBV5-1 and TRBJ2-4, reads KAGVTQTPRYLIKTRGQQVTLSCSPISGHRSVSWYQQTPGQGLQFLFEYFSETQRNKGNFPGRFSGRQFSNSRSEMNVSTLELGDSALYLCASSLPSISKNIQYFGAGTRLSVL.

The chain is built from TRBV19 and TRBJ1-5, with D possibly being TRBD1 (5 bases). V lost 6 bases, J lost 2 bases, and 23 bases lay in between. The CDR3 length is 18 residues. Germline CDR1 reads LNHDA; CDR2 reads SQIVND (reference sequence). CDR3 protein: CASSPPGGPRGGNQPQHF. The CDR3 coding sequence is TGTGCCAGTAGCCCCCCCGGAGGCCCTAGGGGTGGCAATCAGCCCCAGCATTTT.

J is TRBJ1-4 and V is TRBV6-5; possible D gene TRBD1, 5 bases. Trimming took off 4 bases at V and 8 bases at J, with 14 bases between the two ends. Per germline, CDR1 MNHEY and CDR2 SVGAGI. CDR3 length: 14 amino acids. In nucleotides, the CDR3 is TGTGCCAGCAGTTCCCGCTCCAGGGACGAAAAACTGTTTTTT. Residues: CASSSRSRDEKLFF.

CDR3 nucleotides: TGTGCCAGCAGAACGGGACAGGGGGCGAGTCAGCCCCAGCATTTT. This codes for CASRTGQGASQPQHF. V usage is TRBV2 and J usage is TRBJ1-5, with 12 bases lining up with TRBD1. The CDR3 contains 15 residues. CDR1 and CDR2 from the germline V gene are SNHLY and FYNNEI. The ends lost 6 bases at V and 6 bases at J; junction bases unmatched: 6. Supplemented by reference TRBV2 and TRBJ1-5, the full variable domain reads EPEVTQTPSHQVTQMGQEVILRCVPISNHLYFYWYRQILGQKVEFLVSFYNNEISEKSEIFDDQFSVERPDGSNFTLKIRSTKLEDSAMYFCASRTGQGASQPQHFGDGTRLSIL.

The V call is TRBV4-1, the J call TRBJ2-7; D may correspond to TRBD1 or TRBD2 (5 bases each). The CDR3 extends over 14 amino acids. Between the trimmed V and J ends, which lost 0 bases and 5 bases, there was a span of 11 bases. Per the germline V gene, CDR1 is MGHRA and CDR2 is YSYEKL. The CDR3 loop is CASSQDSGRNEQYF. The CDR3, as DNA: TGCGCCAGCAGCCAAGATTCGGGACGGAACGAGCAGTACTTC.

This clone occurred a few times. The rearrangement joins TRBV5-1 to TRBJ1-1; D may be TRBD1 (6 bases). CDR1 and CDR2 from the germline V gene are SGHRS and YFSETQ. V lost 0 bases and J lost 4, with 10 bases in between. This CDR3 comprises 14 residues. CDR3 residues: CASSLGQVGTEAFF. The CDR3 nucleotides are TGCGCCAGCAGCTTGGGACAGGTGGGCACTGAAGCTTTCTTT.

The chain links TRBV9 to TRBJ2-2; TRBD2 matches 11 bases. Trimming at V came to 3 bases and at J to 6 bases, leaving 7 bases not matched to a gene. CDR1 is SGDLS and CDR2 is YYNGEE in the germline V gene. The CDR3 has 16 amino acids. The CDR3 DNA follows: TGTGCCAGCAGCGAGAGAGGTAGCGGGAGGGCCGGGGAGCTGTTTTTT. This encodes CASSERGSGRAGELFF.

The chain carries TRBV28 and TRBJ1-4, with TRBD1 identical over 8 bases. CDR3 length: 18 amino acids. J gave up 7 bases and V 6 bases, and 19 bases lay outside the gene matches. The V gene's germline CDR1 is MDHEN and CDR2 SYDVKM. The DNA of the CDR3 is TGTGCCAGCAGCTCCATTTTTCGGACAGGGTTGGTCCGTGAAAAACTGTTTTTT. Protein product: CASSSIFRTGLVREKLFF.

The CDR3 bases are TGTGCCAGCAGGGGTATAGGAGCGAACACTGAAGCTTTCTTT. Its protein is CASRGIGANTEAFF. The chain carries TRBV6-5 and TRBJ1-1; D ambiguous. The CDR3 consists of 14 residues. V lost 6 bases and J 1 base, leaving 12 bases between the germline ends. The germline V gene encodes CDR1 MNHEY and CDR2 SVGAGI.

The V and J genes are TRBV4-1 and TRBJ2-3, with D unclear. V was trimmed by 1 base and J by 7 bases, leaving 12 bases between them. The CDR3 sequence is 14 residues long. The germline V gene has CDR1 MGHRA and CDR2 YSYEKL. The CDR3 loop is CASSQGLPENTQYF. The CDR3 bases are TGCGCCAGCAGCCAAGGACTCCCCGAGAATACGCAGTATTTT.

The J gene is TRBJ2-1, the V gene TRBV27, with D maybe TRBD2 (5 bases). The V and J ends lost 3 bases and 7 bases respectively, with 13 bases between them. This CDR3 contains 14 residues. Per germline, CDR1 MNHEY and CDR2 SMNVEV (reference sequence). The CDR3 here is CASSFFAGGNEQFF. DNA for the CDR3: TGTGCCAGCAGTTTTTTTGCTGGCGGGAATGAGCAGTTCTTC.

The chain links TRBV12-5 to TRBJ2-2; TRBD1 matches 9 bases. The CDR3 is 15 amino acids. Germline V CDR1 and CDR2: LGHNT, FRNRAP. J was trimmed by 5 bases and V by 6 bases; bases with no gene match: 7. The CDR3 here is CASGRDRVGTGELFF. The CDR3, as DNA: TGTGCTAGTGGCAGGGACAGGGTGGGAACCGGGGAGCTGTTTTTT.

This chain uses TRBV5-1 with TRBJ1-2; TRBD1 matches at 8 bases. This CDR3 is built from 14 residues. With V trimmed by 4 bases and J by 7 bases, 9 bases remained unmatched. From germline, CDR1 is SGHRS and CDR2 YFSETQ. The CDR3 loop is CASSPSTGAVGYTF. Written as DNA, the CDR3 is TGCGCCAGCAGCCCGTCGACAGGGGCCGTTGGCTACACCTTC.

The chain recombines TRBV5-6 with TRBJ2-2; D not certain. The CDR3 contains 13 residues. Per the germline V gene, CDR1 is SGHDT and CDR2 is YYEEEE. Deletions cut 1 base from V and 6 bases from J, with 7 bases between. CDR3 protein: CASSLLGAGELFF. In DNA, the CDR3 is TGTGCCAGCAGCTTGTTGGGTGCCGGGGAGCTGTTTTTT.

This clone was observed a single time. V usage is TRBV6-5 and J usage is TRBJ1-2, with 8 bases fitting TRBD1. CDR3 length: 14 amino acids. The V segment lost 5 bases and the J segment 8 bases; nucleotides outside the gene matches: 10. The V gene's germline CDR1 is MNHEY and CDR2 SVGAGI. The CDR3 protein is CASSPRTGHGGYTF. The DNA of the CDR3 is TGTGCCAGCAGTCCGCGGACAGGGCACGGAGGCTACACCTTC.

Note on this clone: Germline is not matched at one junction end, which may reflect a read error. The chain uses TRBV10-3 and TRBJ2-7, with 8 bases fitting TRBD2. Germline assignment: CDR1 ENHRY and CDR2 SYGVKD. CDR3 size: 14 residues. CDR3 in amino acids: CAISKSGGRREQYF. The DNA of the CDR3 is TGTGCCATCAGTAAGTCGGGGGGGCGACGCGAGCAGTACTTC.

The CDR3 here is CAWSGGLYYGYTF. The CDR3 DNA follows: TGTGCCTGGAGTGGCGGACTTTACTATGGCTACACCTTC. The rearrangement uses TRBV30 and TRBJ1-2; unclear D gene. CDR3 size: 13 residues. In germline, CDR1 is GTSNPN, CDR2 SVGIG (reference sequence). Trimming left V 1 base short and J 3 bases short, with 9 bases between.